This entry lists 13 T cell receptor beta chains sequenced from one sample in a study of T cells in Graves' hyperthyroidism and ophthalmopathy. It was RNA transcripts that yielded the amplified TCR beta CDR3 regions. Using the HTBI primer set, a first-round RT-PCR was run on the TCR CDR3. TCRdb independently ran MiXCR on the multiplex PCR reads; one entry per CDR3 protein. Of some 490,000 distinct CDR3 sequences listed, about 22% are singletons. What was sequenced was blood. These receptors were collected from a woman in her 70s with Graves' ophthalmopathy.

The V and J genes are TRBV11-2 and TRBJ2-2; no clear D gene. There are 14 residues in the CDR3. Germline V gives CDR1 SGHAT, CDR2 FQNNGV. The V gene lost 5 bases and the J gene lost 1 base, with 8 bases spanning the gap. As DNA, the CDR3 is TGTGCCAGCAGCCCCTACCAGAACACCGGGGAGCTGTTTTTT. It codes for CASSPYQNTGELFF.

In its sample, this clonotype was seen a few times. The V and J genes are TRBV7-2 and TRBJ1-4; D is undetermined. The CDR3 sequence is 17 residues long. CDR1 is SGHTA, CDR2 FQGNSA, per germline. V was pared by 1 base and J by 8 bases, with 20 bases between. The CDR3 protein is CASSLGRNVDGKEKLFF. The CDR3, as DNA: TGTGCCAGCAGCTTAGGTCGGAACGTGGACGGAAAAGAAAAACTGTTTTTT.

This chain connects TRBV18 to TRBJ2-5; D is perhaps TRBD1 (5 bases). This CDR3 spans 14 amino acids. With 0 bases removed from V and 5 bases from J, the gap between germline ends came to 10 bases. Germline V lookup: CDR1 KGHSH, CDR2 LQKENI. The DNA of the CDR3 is TGTGCCAGCTCACCACCGGCCAGGGTTGAGACCCAGTACTTC. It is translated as CASSPPARVETQYF.

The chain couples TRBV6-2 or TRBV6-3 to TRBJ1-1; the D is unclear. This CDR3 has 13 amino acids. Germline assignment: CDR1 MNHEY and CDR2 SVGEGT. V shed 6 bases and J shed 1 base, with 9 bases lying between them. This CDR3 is CASRGKGNTEAFF. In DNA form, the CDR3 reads TGTGCCAGCAGAGGAAAGGGGAACACTGAAGCTTTCTTT.

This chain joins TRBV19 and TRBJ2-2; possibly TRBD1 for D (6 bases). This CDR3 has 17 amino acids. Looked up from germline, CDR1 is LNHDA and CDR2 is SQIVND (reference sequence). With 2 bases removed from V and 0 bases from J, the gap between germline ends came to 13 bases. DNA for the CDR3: TGTGCCAGTAGTATACGGCACAGGGCCCCGAACACCGGGGAGCTGTTTTTT. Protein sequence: CASSIRHRAPNTGELFF.

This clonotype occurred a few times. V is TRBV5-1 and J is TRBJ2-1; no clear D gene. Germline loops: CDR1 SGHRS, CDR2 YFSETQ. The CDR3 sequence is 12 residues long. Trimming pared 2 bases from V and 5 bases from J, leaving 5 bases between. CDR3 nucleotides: TGCGCCAGCAGCTTTCAGGACAATGAGCAGTTCTTC. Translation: CASSFQDNEQFF.

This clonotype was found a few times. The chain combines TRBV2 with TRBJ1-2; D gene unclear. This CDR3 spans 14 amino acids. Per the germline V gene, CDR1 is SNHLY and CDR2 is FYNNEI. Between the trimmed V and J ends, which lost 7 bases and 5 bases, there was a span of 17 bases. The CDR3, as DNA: TGTGCCAGCATTCCAAGGGTCACCGCTTATGGCTACACCTTC. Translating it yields CASIPRVTAYGYTF.

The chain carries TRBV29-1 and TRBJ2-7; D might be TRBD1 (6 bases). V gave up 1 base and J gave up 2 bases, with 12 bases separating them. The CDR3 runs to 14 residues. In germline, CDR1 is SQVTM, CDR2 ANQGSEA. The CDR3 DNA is TGCAGCGTTGAAGCGACAGGACGCCCCTACGAGCAGTACTTC. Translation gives CSVEATGRPYEQYF.

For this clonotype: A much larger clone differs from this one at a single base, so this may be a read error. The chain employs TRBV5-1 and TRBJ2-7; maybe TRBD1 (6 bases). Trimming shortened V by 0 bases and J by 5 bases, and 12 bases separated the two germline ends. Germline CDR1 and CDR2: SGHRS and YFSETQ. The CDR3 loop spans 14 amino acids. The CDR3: CASSLAGTRDEQYF. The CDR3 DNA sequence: TGCGCCAGCAGCTTGGCGGGGACAAGGGACGAGCAGTACTTC.

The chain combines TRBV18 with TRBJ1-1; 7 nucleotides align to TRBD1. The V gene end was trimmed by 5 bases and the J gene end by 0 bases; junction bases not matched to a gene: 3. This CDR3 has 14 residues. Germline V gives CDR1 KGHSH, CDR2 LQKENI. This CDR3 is CASSVDRVNTEAFF. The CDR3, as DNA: TGTGCCAGCTCAGTCGACAGGGTGAACACTGAAGCTTTCTTT.

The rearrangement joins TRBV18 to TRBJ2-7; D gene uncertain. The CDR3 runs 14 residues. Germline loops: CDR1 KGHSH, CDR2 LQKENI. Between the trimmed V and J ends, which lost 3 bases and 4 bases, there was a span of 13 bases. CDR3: CASSPIYGPYEQYF. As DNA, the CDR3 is TGTGCCAGCTCACCCATTTACGGACCTTACGAGCAGTACTTC.

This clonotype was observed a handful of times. The CDR3 spells CASSGRVRNTEAFF. The DNA for the CDR3 is TGTGCCAGCTCAGGGCGAGTGCGGAACACTGAAGCTTTCTTT. The V and J genes are TRBV27 and TRBJ1-1; a possible D gene is TRBD1 (5 bases). CDR3 length equals 14 residues. V lost 8 bases and J 1 base, leaving 14 bases between the germline ends. The V gene's germline CDR1 is MNHEY and CDR2 SMNVEV (reference sequence).

CDR3 coding DNA: TGTGCCAGCAGTGAATCTGCCCCCCAGCATTTT. This gives the protein CASSESAPQHF. The V and J genes are TRBV6-1 and TRBJ1-5; D not certain. CDR1 is MNHNS, CDR2 SASEGT, per germline. V lost 2 bases, J lost 10 bases, and 6 bases lay in between. The CDR3 is 11 residues long.